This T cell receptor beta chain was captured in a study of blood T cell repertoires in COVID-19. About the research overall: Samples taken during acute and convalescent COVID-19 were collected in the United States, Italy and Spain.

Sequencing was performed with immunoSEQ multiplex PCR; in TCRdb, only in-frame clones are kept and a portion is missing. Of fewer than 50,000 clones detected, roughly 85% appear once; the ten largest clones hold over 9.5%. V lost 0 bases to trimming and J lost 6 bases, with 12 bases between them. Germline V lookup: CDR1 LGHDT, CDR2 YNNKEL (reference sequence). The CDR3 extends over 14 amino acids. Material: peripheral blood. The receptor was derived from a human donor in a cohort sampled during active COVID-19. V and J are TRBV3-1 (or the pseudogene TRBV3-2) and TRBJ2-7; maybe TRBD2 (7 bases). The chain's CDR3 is CASSQDHGGREQYF. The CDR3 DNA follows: TGTGCCAGCAGCCAAGACCACGGGGGGCGCGAGCAGTACTTC.